This TCR beta chain was captured in a study of cytomegalovirus exposure and HLA in healthy donors. Study-level background: Unique TCRs from HLA-typed donors, 80 million to 100 million of them, were held in an early data release. Study-wide points: CMV serostatus was the only immune exposure information that was available. Later analysis demonstrated an association between a missense DCLRE1C variant and TCR beta V- and J-gene trimming. Being productive about 87% or about 30% of the time was typical of most TCR beta V segments in an earlier analysis.

Remarks on this clone: Its matching antigen is unknown.

The CDR3 loop spans 15 amino acids. V dropped 7 bases and J dropped 8; count of bases not matched to a gene: 11. CDR1 MNHNS and CDR2 SASEGT come from the germline V gene. The PCR was carried out with 60 Vbeta primers and 13 Jbeta primers. Clones were sequenced by immunoSEQ multiplex PCR, and TCRdb holds only the in-frame ones, with some missing. This table has about 130,000 clones, more than 65% appearing once. The TCR originated in a woman between 18 and 29 years old in good health and CMV-seropositive. V gene TRBV6-1 combines with J gene TRBJ1-4, with TRBD1 identical over 9 bases. The sample comprised PBMCs. CDR3 loop: CASKANRGRLEKLFF. CDR3 coding DNA: TGTGCCAGCAAAGCCAACAGGGGGCGATTAGAAAAACTGTTTTTT.